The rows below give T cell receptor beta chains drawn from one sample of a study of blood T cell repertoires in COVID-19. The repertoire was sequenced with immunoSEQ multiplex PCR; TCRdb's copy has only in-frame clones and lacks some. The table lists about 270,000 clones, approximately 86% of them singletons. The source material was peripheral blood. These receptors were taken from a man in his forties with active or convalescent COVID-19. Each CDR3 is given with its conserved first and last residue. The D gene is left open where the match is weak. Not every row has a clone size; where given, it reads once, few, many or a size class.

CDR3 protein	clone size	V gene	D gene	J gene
CASSLVVGQGIHYEQYF	.	TRBV11-2	TRBD1	TRBJ2-7
CASSQGGQTNEKLFF	.	TRBV4-1	.	TRBJ1-4
CATSRATEAFF	.	TRBV15	.	TRBJ1-1
CATSGNAEFPETQYF	.	TRBV24-1	.	TRBJ2-5
CASSLSGGNEQYF	.	TRBV27	TRBD1	TRBJ2-7
CASTYEAGDNSPLHF	.	TRBV6-4	.	TRBJ1-6
CATSRASGDKNEQFF	once	TRBV24-1	TRBD2	TRBJ2-1
CASSADRGNQPQHF	many	TRBV7-8	TRBD1	TRBJ1-5
CASSPTPSGGNLLADTQYF	.	TRBV3-1/TRBV3-2	TRBD2	TRBJ2-3
CASSIRDTSYEQYF	.	TRBV19	.	TRBJ2-7
CAWSRREGQGATEAFF	.	TRBV30	TRBD1	TRBJ1-1
CASSSPPRQVLETQYF	.	TRBV28	.	TRBJ2-5
CAWSTGHGNQPQHF	few	TRBV30	.	TRBJ1-5
CASSFGVDQPQHF	.	TRBV5-8	.	TRBJ1-5
CASSEASDLIAGELFF	.	TRBV5-1	.	TRBJ2-2
CASSYGPGEDYGYTF	.	TRBV7-3	.	TRBJ1-2
CASSLGSTVMNTEAFF	.	TRBV5-1	.	TRBJ1-1
CATSDQGASYNEQFF	.	TRBV24-1	TRBD1	TRBJ2-1
CASSYSDRETQYF	.	TRBV6-2/TRBV6-3	TRBD1	TRBJ2-5
CASSGGASDTQYF	.	TRBV5-5	.	TRBJ2-3
CASRSIGGEPYEQYF	.	TRBV6-5	TRBD2	TRBJ2-7
CASSYREMNTEAFF	.	TRBV7-8	.	TRBJ1-1